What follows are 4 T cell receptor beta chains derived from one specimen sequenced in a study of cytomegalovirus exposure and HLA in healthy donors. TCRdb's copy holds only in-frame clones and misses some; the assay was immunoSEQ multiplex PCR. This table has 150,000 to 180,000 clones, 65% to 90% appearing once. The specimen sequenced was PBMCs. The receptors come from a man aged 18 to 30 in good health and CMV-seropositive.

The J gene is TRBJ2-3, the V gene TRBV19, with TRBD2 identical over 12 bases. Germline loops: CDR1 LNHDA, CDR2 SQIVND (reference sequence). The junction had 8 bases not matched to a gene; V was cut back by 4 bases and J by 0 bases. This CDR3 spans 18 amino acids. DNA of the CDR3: TGTGCCAGTAGTAGGCGGACTAGCGGGGCCTCTAGCACAGATACGCAGTATTTT. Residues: CASSRRTSGASSTDTQYF.

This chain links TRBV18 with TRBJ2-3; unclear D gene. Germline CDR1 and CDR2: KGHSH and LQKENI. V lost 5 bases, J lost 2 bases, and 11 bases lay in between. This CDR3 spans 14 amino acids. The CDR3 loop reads CASSGQAPTDTQYF. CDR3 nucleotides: TGTGCCAGCTCAGGTCAGGCTCCCACAGATACGCAGTATTTT.

The CDR3 DNA is TGTGCCAGCATCCCAGGGGGTTACGAGCAGTACTTC. Its translation is CASIPGGYEQYF. This chain joins TRBV27 and TRBJ2-7; 7 nucleotides line up with TRBD1. The V gene's germline CDR1 is MNHEY and CDR2 SMNVEV (reference sequence). V trimming: 7 bases; J trimming: 4 bases; junction bases outside the gene matches: 4. CDR3 length equals 12 residues.

CDR3 coding DNA: TGCGCCAGCAGCTTGGTAGACAGCCTCAATCAGCCCCAGCATTTT. It encodes CASSLVDSLNQPQHF. The V call is TRBV5-1, the J call TRBJ1-5; TRBD1 is a possible D gene (5 bases). Germline-derived CDR1 and CDR2 are SGHRS and YFSETQ. The CDR3 sequence is 15 residues long. V shed 0 bases and J shed 3 bases, with 10 bases lying between them.